Listed below are T cell receptor beta chains from one sample, sequenced in a study. TCRdb processed the 5' RACE reads anew with MiXCR; each CDR3 protein has one entry. The table has 50,000 to 80,000 distinct CDR3 sequences, around a fifth seen once. Specimen: memory CD4+ T cells sorted from a lymph node. Source of these receptors: a female donor with breast cancer. The CDR3 runs from the conserved cysteine through the conserved F or W. D genes are given only for firm matches.

d_call,j_call,v_call,cdr3_aa
NA,TRBJ1-2,TRBV7-2,CASSEYRQGSYGYTF
NA,TRBJ1-1,TRBV5-1,CASSSVLLGNTEAFF
NA,TRBJ1-5,TRBV12-3/TRBV12-4,CASSHAGRGPYQPQHF
TRBD1,TRBJ1-6,TRBV29-1,CSVLQGEVKPPLHF
NA,TRBJ2-6,TRBV6-5,CASSYRAGGANVLTF
NA,TRBJ2-2,TRBV7-2,CASSLFQGDTGELFF
TRBD2,TRBJ2-5,TRBV6-5,CASSSSGGAGETQYF
NA,TRBJ1-5,TRBV12-3/TRBV12-4,CASGRTVSNQPQHF
NA,TRBJ2-1,TRBV9,CTSSVDQRTIDEQFF
TRBD2,TRBJ2-7,TRBV6-2/TRBV6-3,CASSSTSGRSYEQYF
NA,TRBJ2-3,TRBV7-2,CASSLSVSTDTQYF
NA,TRBJ2-3,TRBV5-5,CASSLDIDTQYF
NA,TRBJ2-3,TRBV5-1,CASSLEGDTDTQYF
TRBD2,TRBJ2-3,TRBV4-2,CASSQEYSSSGRDTQYF
NA,TRBJ2-2,TRBV21-1,CASFRLGGLEVTGELFF
NA,TRBJ1-2,TRBV6-6,CASSYYREDPYTF
NA,TRBJ1-5,TRBV7-2,CASSLGVGGPQHF
TRBD2,TRBJ2-3,TRBV9,CATQQGLADTQYF
NA,TRBJ1-1,TRBV7-9,CASPRMLNTEAFF